Sequencing of this T cell receptor beta chain was carried out in a study of blood T cell repertoires in COVID-19 (dated by TCRdb to about 2020). In the study overall: The collaborator samples originated in the United States, Italy and Spain and spanned the acute and convalescent phases of COVID-19. The prospective study material was composed of cDNA or gDNA derived from T cells, B-cell-depleted T cells, or PBMCs. The dataset comprised deeply sampled blood TCRbeta repertoires from subjects exposed to, actively infected with, or recovered from COVID-19. The repertoires were released in a freely available public database meant as a resource for research on the immune response to SARS-CoV-2. The samples were drawn from the first 160 participants of the ongoing ImmuneRACE study and from 1,200 or so subjects provided by 6 global collaborators. A de-identified subject ID, COVID-19 status, age in years and sex were almost always included in the sample metadata. Where available, HLA class I and class II types were obtained from metadata supplied by the sample provider rather than from assay-based typing.

About this clone itself: Its specific antigen is unknown. Per-base qualities were not stored, and no clone one base away is much larger.

The investigation overall reported the following: The amount of clinical and demographic metadata varied by source and participant and was provided uncurated.

TCRbeta CDR3 regions were amplified from genomic DNA using the immunoSEQ Assay, a bias-controlled multiplex PCR. The authors processed their data as follows. Nucleated cell counts per sample were estimated from amplification of reference gene primers within the assay. To quantify the absolute abundance of each unique TCRbeta CDR3 rearrangement, sequence reads were collapsed and filtered. For each sample, productive Simpson clonality was calculated as the square root of Simpson's diversity index over productive rearrangements. This is the immuneACCESS table as TCRdb keeps it, with only in-frame sequences that have V and J called. A part of the clones is gone; compared with another copy, unresolved V genes explain less than half, and the rest is unexplained. From that table come the V and J calls and clone size; the DNA was used to work out D and trimming. Present in this sample are about 120,000 clones, more than 75% of which were seen just once. The ten largest make up around 3.3% of the sample.

The collaborating institutions used their own protocols to collect whole blood in K2EDTA tubes. For TCRbeta analysis, collaborator samples were shipped as frozen whole blood, as isolated PBMCs, or as DNA extracted from either sample type. The CDR3 covers 13 residues, taking in both the cysteine and the phenylalanine. Only the CDR3 DNA is retained, 39 bases long and in frame from the first base. V drops 2 bases and J drops 5 bases, leaving 11 bases in between. The germline V gene encodes CDR1 SGDLS and CDR2 YYNGEE. The sequencing input was peripheral blood. The receptor comes from a man aged 35 to 55 with acute or convalescent COVID-19. Recombination connected TRBV9 to TRBJ2-7; TRBD1 is a possible D gene, resting on 6 matching bases. The nucleotide sequence is TGTGCCAGCAGCGTCCAGGGGCTCGACGAGCAGTACTTC. Translated, it gives CASSVQGLDEQYF.